The following is a TCR beta chain sequence with its context. The antigen is not known. The entry originates in a study of CD8+ T cells in alopecia areata. Study-level background: It was oral tofacitinib, at 5 to 10 mg twice daily, that treated patients received. After 6 to 18 months of tofacitinib, follow-up continued 6 months off drug. Regarding the study as a whole: TCR sharing was clearer in mice than between patients, perhaps partly owing to patient HLA diversity.

PBMCs provided sorted CD4+ and CD8+ T cells. Reverse transcribed after extraction, RNA yielded cDNA as the sequencing template. Clones were read by immunoSEQ multiplex PCR, and TCRdb kept only the in-frame ones, dropping some. The table shows 200,000 or so clones, with 50% to 60% occurring only once. V was clipped by 0 bases and J by 0 bases, with 11 bases between them. The CDR3 has 16 residues. The germline gives CDR1 SGHRS, CDR2 YFSETQ. The receptor was derived from a human donor with alopecia areata. The rearrangement links TRBV5-1 to TRBJ2-3; D is undetermined. The sequenced sample was CD4+ T cells sorted from blood, obtained at week 0. CDR3 protein: CASSLAAPSSTDTQYF. CDR3 bases: TGCGCCAGCAGCTTGGCCGCACCATCTAGCACAGATACGCAGTATTTT.